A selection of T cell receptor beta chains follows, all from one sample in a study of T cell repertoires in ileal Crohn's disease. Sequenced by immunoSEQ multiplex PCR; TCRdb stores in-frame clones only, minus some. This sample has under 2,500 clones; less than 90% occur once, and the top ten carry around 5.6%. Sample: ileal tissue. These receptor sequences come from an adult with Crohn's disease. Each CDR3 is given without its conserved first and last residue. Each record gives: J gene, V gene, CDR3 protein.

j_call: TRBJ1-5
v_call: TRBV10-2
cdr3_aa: ASRQGRDQPQH

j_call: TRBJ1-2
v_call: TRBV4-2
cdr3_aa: ASSQEDSPYGYT

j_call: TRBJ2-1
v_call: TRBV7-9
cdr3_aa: AYSPREEYNEQF

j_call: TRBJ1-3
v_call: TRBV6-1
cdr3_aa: ASKKEPGTDTIY

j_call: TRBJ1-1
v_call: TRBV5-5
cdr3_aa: ASSLWSQIDAEAF

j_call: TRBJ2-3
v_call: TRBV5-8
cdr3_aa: ASSPGQDLDTQY

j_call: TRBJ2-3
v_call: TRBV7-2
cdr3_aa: ASSPGRGWDTQY

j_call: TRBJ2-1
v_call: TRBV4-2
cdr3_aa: ASSQDLLVKEQF

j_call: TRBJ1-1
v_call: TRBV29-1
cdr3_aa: SVRRGAGTEAF

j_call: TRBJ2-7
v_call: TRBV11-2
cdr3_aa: ASSSVGTVGSYEQY

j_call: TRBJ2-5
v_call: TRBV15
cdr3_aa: ATKPQGLQETQY

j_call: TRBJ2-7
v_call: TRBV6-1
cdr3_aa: ASSERWTGENEQY

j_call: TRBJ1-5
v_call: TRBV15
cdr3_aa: ATSRGHDRGGNQPQH

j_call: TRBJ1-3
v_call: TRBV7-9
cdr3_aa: ASSQGGNTIY

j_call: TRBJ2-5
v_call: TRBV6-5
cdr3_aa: ASRRVDQETQY

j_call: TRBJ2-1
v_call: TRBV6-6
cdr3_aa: ASRMRTSGDRNEQF

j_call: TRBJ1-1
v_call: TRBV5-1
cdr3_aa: ASSAGLSGAF

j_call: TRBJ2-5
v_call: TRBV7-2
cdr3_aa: ASSLGLAGGLETQY

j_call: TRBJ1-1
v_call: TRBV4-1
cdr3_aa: ASSQGDRDTEAF

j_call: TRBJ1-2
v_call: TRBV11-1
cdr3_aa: ASSWTGNYGYT

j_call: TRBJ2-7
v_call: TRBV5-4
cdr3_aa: ASSPRGGVYEQY

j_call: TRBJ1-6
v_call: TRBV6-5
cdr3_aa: ASSNPQGSHSPLH

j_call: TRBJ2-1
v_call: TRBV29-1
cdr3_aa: SARPGTMGYNEQF